Listed below are T cell receptor beta chains from one sample, sequenced in a study of control samples from healthy donors and cancer patients. Profiling relied on immunoSEQ multiplex PCR, and the TCRdb table lists in-frame clones only, not all of them. The repertoire holds about 130,000 clones, with more than 75% as singletons. The specimen sequenced was blood. The receptors shown here come from a man between 18 and 29 years old in good health. The CDR3 runs from the conserved cysteine through the conserved F or W. The D gene is left open where the match is weak. Clone sizes are given selectively: once, few, many, or a class where the clone is expanded.

D gene: TRBD2; J gene: TRBJ2-1; V gene: TRBV7-6; clone size: -; CDR3 DNA: TGTGCCAGCAGCTTAGGGCTAGCGGGAGATAATGAGCAGTTCTTC; CDR3 protein: CASSLGLAGDNEQFF
D gene: TRBD1; J gene: TRBJ1-2; V gene: TRBV29-1; clone size: -; CDR3 DNA: TGCAGCGGGGCACAGGGGCTTGGTGGCTACACCTTC; CDR3 protein: CSGAQGLGGYTF
D gene: TRBD1; J gene: TRBJ1-2; V gene: TRBV24-1; clone size: few; CDR3 DNA: TGTGCCACCAGTGATTCCGGGACAGGGCGCGGCTACACCTTC; CDR3 protein: CATSDSGTGRGYTF
D gene: TRBD2; J gene: TRBJ2-1; V gene: TRBV6-5; clone size: once; CDR3 DNA: TGTGCCTCAAAGCGGCGCGGACTAGCAGATGAGCAGTTCTTC; CDR3 protein: CASKRRGLADEQFF
D gene: TRBD2; J gene: TRBJ2-7; V gene: TRBV7-3; clone size: -; CDR3 DNA: TGTGCCAGCAGCTTCCTCCTGGGACTAGCGGCCCCCTACGAGCAGTACTTC; CDR3 protein: CASSFLLGLAAPYEQYF
D gene: -; J gene: TRBJ1-4; V gene: TRBV4-3; clone size: once; CDR3 DNA: TGCGCCAGCAGCCAACAGACAGGACGTAATGAAAAACTGTTTTTT; CDR3 protein: CASSQQTGRNEKLFF
D gene: TRBD2; J gene: TRBJ2-1; V gene: TRBV11-2; clone size: -; CDR3 DNA: TGTGCCAGCACCGGGGGGACGGGATCCTACAATGAGCAGTTCTTC; CDR3 protein: CASTGGTGSYNEQFF
D gene: TRBD1; J gene: TRBJ2-4; V gene: TRBV7-2; clone size: -; CDR3 DNA: TGTGCCAGCAGCTTGGGGGACAGGGGAAAAAACATTCAGTACTTC; CDR3 protein: CASSLGDRGKNIQYF
D gene: TRBD2; J gene: TRBJ2-7; V gene: TRBV7-9; clone size: -; CDR3 DNA: TGTGCCGGGGCGGGCGGGAGCTCCTACGAGCAGTACTTC; CDR3 protein: CAGAGGSSYEQYF
D gene: TRBD1; J gene: TRBJ1-2; V gene: TRBV5-4; clone size: -; CDR3 DNA: TGTGCCAGCAGCTCGGGACAGGGGAGTGGGGGCTACACCTTC; CDR3 protein: CASSSGQGSGGYTF
D gene: -; J gene: TRBJ1-1; V gene: TRBV28; clone size: -; CDR3 DNA: TGTGCCAGCAGCCTGATGGGGATGGTAGGTAACACTGAAGCTTTCTTT; CDR3 protein: CASSLMGMVGNTEAFF
D gene: TRBD2; J gene: TRBJ2-7; V gene: TRBV7-6; clone size: -; CDR3 DNA: TGTGCCAGCAGCTCCTTTAGCGGGAGGGGGGGCGAGCAGTACTTC; CDR3 protein: CASSSFSGRGGEQYF
D gene: -; J gene: TRBJ2-3; V gene: TRBV2; clone size: -; CDR3 DNA: TGTGCCAGCGGTGACCGGAGCACAGATACGCAGTATTTT; CDR3 protein: CASGDRSTDTQYF